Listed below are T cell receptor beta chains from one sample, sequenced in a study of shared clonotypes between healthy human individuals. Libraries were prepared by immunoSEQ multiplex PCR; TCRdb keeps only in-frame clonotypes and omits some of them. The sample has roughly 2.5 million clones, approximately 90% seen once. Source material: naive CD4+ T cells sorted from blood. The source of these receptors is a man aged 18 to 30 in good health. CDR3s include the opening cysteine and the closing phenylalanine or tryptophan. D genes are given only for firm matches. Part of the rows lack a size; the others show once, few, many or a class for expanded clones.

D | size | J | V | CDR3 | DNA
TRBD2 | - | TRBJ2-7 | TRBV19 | CASMASGAYEQYF | TGTGCCAGTATGGCTAGCGGAGCCTACGAGCAGTACTTC
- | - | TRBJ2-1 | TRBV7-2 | CASSLEDLGYNEQFF | TGTGCCAGCAGCTTAGAGGACTTAGGGTACAATGAGCAGTTCTTC
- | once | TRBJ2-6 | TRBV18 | CASSPWNSGANVLTF | TGTGCCAGCTCACCATGGAACTCTGGGGCCAACGTCCTGACTTTC
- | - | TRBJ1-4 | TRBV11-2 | CASRKGGVEEKLFF | TGTGCCAGCAGGAAAGGGGGGGTGGAAGAAAAACTGTTTTTT
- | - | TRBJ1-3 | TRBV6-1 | CASSEARGSTIYF | TGTGCCAGCAGTGAAGCGAGGGGGTCCACCATATATTTT
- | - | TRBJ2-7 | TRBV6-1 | CASSEGPTYGEQYF | TGTGCCAGCAGTGAGGGGCCAACCTACGGCGAGCAGTACTTC
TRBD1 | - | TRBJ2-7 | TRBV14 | CASSRETGPSYEQYF | TGTGCCAGCAGCCGAGAGACAGGGCCGTCCTACGAGCAGTACTTC
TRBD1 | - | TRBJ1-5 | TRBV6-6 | CASRGGRNSNQPQHF | TGTGCCAGCAGAGGGGGCAGGAATAGCAATCAGCCCCAGCATTTT
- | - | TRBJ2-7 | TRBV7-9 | CASSLGGRGFYEQYF | TGTGCCAGCAGCTTAGGTGGCAGGGGCTTCTACGAGCAGTACTTC
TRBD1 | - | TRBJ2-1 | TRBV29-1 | CSVAQGAPSSYNEQFF | TGCAGCGTAGCGCAGGGGGCCCCAAGCTCCTACAATGAGCAGTTCTTC
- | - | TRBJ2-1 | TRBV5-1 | CASSGPSTEQFF | TGCGCCAGCAGCGGACCGAGCACAGAGCAGTTCTTC
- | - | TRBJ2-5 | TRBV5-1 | CASSLNGGGASETQYF | TGCGCCAGCAGCTTGAACGGTGGGGGGGCCAGTGAGACCCAGTACTTC
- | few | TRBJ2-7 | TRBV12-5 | CASVVRVRYEQYF | TGTGCTAGTGTCGTTAGGGTAAGGTACGAGCAGTACTTC
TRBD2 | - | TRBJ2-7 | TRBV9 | CASSAGGSPSYEQYF | TGTGCCTCAAGCGCTGGCGGGAGTCCTTCCTACGAGCAGTACTTC
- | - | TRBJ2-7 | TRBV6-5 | CASSYSERISYEQYF | TGTGCCAGCAGTTACTCGGAGCGGATTTCCTACGAGCAGTACTTC
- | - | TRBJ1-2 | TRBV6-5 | CASRSTGGYTF | TGTGCCAGCAGGTCGACGGGAGGCTACACCTTC
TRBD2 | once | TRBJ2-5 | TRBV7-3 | CASSPGTSEETQYF | TGTGCCAGCAGCCCTGGGACTAGCGAAGAGACCCAGTACTTC
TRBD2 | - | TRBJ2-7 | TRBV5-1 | CASSLALAGGYEQYF | TGCGCCAGCAGCTTGGCGCTAGCGGGGGGGTACGAGCAGTACTTC
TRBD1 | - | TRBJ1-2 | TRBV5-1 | CASSSLTGQSDGYTF | TGCGCCAGCAGCTCTCTTACGGGACAGAGTGATGGCTACACCTTC
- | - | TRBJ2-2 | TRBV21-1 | CASSPPGGTGELFF | TGTGCCAGCAGCCCTCCAGGTGGCACCGGGGAGCTGTTTTTT
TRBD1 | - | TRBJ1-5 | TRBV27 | CASSRDRVSNQPQHF | TGTGCCAGCAGTAGAGACAGGGTTAGCAATCAGCCCCAGCATTTT
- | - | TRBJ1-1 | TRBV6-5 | CASSSETQNTEAFF | TGTGCCAGCAGTTCCGAGACACAGAACACTGAAGCTTTCTTT
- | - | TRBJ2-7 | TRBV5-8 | CASSLNRYEQYF | TGTGCCAGCAGCTTAAACAGATACGAGCAGTACTTC
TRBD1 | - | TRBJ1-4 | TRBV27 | CASSPVLGGVRWNEKLFF | TGTGCCAGCAGTCCCGTTTTAGGGGGCGTACGGTGGAATGAAAAACTGTTTTTT
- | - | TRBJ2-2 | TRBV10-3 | CAISEGVNTGELFF | TGTGCCATCAGTGAGGGGGTTAACACCGGGGAGCTGTTTTTT
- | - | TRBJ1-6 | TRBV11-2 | CASTPFYNSPLHF | TGTGCCAGCACCCCGTTCTATAATTCACCCCTCCACTTT
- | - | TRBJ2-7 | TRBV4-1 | CASSDTARQDVQYF | TGCGCCAGCAGCGACACGGCCCGCCAGGATGTGCAGTACTTC
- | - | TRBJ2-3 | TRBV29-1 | CSVEDLQTQYF | TGCAGCGTTGAAGATCTCCAGACGCAGTATTTT
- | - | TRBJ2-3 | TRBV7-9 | CASSASIPTDTQYF | TGTGCCAGCAGCGCTAGTATACCCACAGATACGCAGTATTTT
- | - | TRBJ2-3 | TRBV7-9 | CASSLGLGVYTDTQYF | TGTGCCAGCAGCTTAGGGTTGGGGGTTTACACAGATACGCAGTATTTT
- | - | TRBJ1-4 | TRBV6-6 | CASRIGQPNEKLFF | TGTGCCAGCAGAATAGGACAGCCGAATGAAAAACTGTTTTTT
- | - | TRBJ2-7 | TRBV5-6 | CASSREFYEQYF | TGTGCCAGCAGCCGTGAGTTTTACGAGCAGTACTTC
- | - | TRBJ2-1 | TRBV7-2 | CASSLATAYNEQFF | TGTGCCAGCAGCTTAGCCACAGCATACAATGAGCAGTTCTTC
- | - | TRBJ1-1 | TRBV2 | CAAAGGGKDTEAFF | TGTGCCGCAGCCGGCGGGGGAAAGGACACTGAAGCTTTCTTT
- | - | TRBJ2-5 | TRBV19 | CASRAPAGRGYRETQYF | TGTGCCAGTAGAGCCCCCGCAGGGCGGGGATACAGGGAGACCCAGTACTTC
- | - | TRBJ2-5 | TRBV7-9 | CASSLHLDQETQYF | TGTGCCAGCAGCTTACACCTAGATCAAGAGACCCAGTACTTC
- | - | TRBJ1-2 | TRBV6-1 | CASSGGGYTF | TGTGCCAGCAGTGGAGGTGGCTACACCTTC
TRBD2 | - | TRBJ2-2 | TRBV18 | CASSLTSGENTGELFF | TGTGCCAGCTCACTGACTAGCGGGGAAAACACCGGGGAGCTGTTTTTT
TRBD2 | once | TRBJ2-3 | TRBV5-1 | CASSAGTSGGTDTQYF | TGCGCCAGCAGCGCCGGGACTAGCGGGGGGACAGATACGCAGTATTTT
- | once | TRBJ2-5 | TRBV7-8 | CASSLKETQYF | TGTGCCAGCAGCTTGAAGGAGACCCAGTACTTC
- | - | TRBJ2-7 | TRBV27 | CASSSQFSYEQYF | TGTGCCAGCAGTTCGCAGTTCTCCTACGAGCAGTACTTC
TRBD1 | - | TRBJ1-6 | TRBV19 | CASRDSHNSPLHF | TGTGCCAGCCGGGACAGCCATAATTCACCCCTCCACTTT
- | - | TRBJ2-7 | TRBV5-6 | CASSLRDTYEQYF | TGTGCCAGCAGCTTGCGCGACACCTACGAGCAGTACTTC
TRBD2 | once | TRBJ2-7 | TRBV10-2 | CASRGEASGSREQYF | TGCGCCAGCAGGGGGGAGGCTAGCGGGAGTAGAGAGCAGTACTTC